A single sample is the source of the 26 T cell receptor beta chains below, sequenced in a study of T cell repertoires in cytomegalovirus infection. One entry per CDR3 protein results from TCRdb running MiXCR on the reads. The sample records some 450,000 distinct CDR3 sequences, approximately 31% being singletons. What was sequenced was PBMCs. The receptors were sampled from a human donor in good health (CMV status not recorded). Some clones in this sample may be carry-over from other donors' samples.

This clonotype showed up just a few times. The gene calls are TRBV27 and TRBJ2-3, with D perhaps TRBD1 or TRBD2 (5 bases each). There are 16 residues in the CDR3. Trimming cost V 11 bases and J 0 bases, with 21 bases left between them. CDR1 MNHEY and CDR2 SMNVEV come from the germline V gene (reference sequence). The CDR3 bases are TGTGCCGACTTTTCAGCCCAGGGAGAGAGCACAGATACGCAGTATTTT. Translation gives CADFSAQGESTDTQYF.

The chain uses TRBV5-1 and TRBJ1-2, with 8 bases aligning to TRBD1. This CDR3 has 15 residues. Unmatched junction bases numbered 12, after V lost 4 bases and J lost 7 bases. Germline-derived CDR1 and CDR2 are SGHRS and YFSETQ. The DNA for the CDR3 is TGCGCCAGCAGCGCCCAGGACAGGGCGGGCAGTGGCTACACCTTC. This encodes CASSAQDRAGSGYTF.

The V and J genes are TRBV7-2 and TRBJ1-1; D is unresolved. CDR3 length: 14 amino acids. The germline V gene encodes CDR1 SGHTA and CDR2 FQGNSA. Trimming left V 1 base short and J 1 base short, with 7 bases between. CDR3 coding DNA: TGTGCCAGCAGCTTAGTTCGCACGAACACTGAAGCTTTCTTT. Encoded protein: CASSLVRTNTEAFF.

This CDR3 is CASRSSGTGANVLTF. The CDR3 nucleotides read TGTGCCAGCCGGTCCTCTGGAACCGGGGCCAACGTCCTGACTTTC. The chain carries TRBV6-1 and TRBJ2-6; D call uncertain. Germline V gene data show CDR1 as MNHNS and CDR2 as SASEGT. Deletions cut 8 bases from V and 4 bases from J, with 15 bases between. The CDR3 is 15 residues long.

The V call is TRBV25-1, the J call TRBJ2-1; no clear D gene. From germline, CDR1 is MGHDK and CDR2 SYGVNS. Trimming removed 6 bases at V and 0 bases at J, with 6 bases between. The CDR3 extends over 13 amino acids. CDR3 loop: CASRASSYNEQFF. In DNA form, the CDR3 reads TGTGCCAGCAGGGCCAGCTCCTACAATGAGCAGTTCTTC.

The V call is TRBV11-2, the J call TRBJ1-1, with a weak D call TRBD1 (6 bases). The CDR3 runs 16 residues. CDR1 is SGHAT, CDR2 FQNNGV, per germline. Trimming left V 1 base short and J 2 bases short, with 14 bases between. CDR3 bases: TGTGCCAGCAGCTTAGCCCGGGGGGGGCCTAACACTGAAGCTTTCTTT. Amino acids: CASSLARGGPNTEAFF.

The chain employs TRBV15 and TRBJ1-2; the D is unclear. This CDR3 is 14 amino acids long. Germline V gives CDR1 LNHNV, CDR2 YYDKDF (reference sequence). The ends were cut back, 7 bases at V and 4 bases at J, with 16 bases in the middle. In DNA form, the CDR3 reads TGTGCCACCACCATGCGGGTGTTGATCTATGGCTACACCTTC. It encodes CATTMRVLIYGYTF.

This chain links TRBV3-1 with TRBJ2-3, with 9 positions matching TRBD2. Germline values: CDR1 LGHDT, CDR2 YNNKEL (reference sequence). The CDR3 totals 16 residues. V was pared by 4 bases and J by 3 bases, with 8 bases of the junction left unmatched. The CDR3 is CASSRSGRGGTDTQYF. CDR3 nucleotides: TGTGCCAGCAGCCGTTCGGGGCGGGGGGGAACAGATACGCAGTATTTT.

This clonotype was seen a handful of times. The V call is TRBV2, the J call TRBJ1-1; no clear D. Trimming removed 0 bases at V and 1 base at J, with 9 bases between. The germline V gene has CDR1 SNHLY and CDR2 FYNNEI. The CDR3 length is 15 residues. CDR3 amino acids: CASSEALRGNTEAFF. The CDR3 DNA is TGTGCCAGCAGTGAAGCGCTTCGGGGGAACACTGAAGCTTTCTTT.

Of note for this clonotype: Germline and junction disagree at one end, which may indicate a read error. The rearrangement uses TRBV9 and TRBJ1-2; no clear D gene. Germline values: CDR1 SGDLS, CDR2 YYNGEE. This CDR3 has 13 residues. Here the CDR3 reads CASSVDMNYVYTF. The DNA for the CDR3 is TGTGCCAGCAGCGTAGACATGAACTATGTCTACACCTTC. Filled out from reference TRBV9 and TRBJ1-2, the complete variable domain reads DSGVTQTPKHLITATGQRVTLRCSPRSGDLSVYWYQQSLDQGLQFLIQYYNGEERAKGNILERFSAQQFPDLHSELNLSSLELGDSALYFCASSVDMNYVYTFGSGTRLTVV.

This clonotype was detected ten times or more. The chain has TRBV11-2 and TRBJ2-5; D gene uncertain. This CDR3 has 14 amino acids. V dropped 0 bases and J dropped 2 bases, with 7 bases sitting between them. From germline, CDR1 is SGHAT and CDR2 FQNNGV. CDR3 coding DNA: TGTGCCAGCAGCTTAGAAGCGTTGCAAGAGACCCAGTACTTC. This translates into CASSLEALQETQYF.

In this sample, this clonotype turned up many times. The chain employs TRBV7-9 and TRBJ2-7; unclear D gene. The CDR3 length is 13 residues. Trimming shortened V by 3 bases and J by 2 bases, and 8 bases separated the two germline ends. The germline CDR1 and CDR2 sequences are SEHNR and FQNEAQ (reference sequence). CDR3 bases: TGTGCCAGCAGCTTCCCAGGTACCTACGAGCAGTACTTC. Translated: CASSFPGTYEQYF.

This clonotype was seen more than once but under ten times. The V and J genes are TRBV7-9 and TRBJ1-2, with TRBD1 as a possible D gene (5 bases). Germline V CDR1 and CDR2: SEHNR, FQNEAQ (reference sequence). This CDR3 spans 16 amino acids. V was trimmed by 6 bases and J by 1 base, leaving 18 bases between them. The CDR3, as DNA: TGTGCCAGCAGAAAGTCTGACAGCAACTATAACTATGGCTACACCTTC. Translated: CASRKSDSNYNYGYTF.

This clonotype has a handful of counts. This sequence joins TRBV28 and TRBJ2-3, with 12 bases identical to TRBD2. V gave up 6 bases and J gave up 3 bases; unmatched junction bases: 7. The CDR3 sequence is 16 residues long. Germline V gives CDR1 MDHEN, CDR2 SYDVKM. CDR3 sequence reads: CASSKTSGRRTDTQYF. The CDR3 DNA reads TGTGCCAGCAGCAAGACTAGCGGGAGAAGGACAGATACGCAGTATTTT.

CDR3 in DNA: TGTGCCAGCTCAACCGGGACAGGGGTTAATGAGCAGTTCTTC. It yields the protein CASSTGTGVNEQFF. This sequence joins TRBV18 and TRBJ2-1; 10 nucleotides agree with TRBD1. V dropped 5 bases and J dropped 7; count of bases not matched to a gene: 5. CDR1 KGHSH and CDR2 LQKENI come from the germline V gene. The CDR3 loop spans 14 amino acids.

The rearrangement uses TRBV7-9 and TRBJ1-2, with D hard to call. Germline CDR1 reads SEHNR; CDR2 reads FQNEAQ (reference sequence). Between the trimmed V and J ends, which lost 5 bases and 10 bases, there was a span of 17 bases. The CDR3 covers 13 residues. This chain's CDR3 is CASSPPGVVDYTF. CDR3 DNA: TGTGCCAGCAGCCCCCCCGGAGTGGTCGACTACACCTTC.

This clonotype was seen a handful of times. CDR3 residues: CASSPAGGETQYF. CDR3 sequence (DNA): TGTGCCAGCTCACCAGCAGGGGGGGAGACCCAGTACTTC. This chain links TRBV18 with TRBJ2-5; D possibly corresponds to TRBD1 (7 bases). The CDR3 is 13 residues long. Per the germline V gene, CDR1 is KGHSH and CDR2 is LQKENI. Trimming cost V 2 bases and J 5 bases, with 9 bases left between them.

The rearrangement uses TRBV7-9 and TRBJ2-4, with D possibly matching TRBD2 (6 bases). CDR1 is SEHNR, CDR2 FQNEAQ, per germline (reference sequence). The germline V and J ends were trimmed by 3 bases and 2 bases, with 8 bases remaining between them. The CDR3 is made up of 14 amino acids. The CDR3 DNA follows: TGTGCCAGCAGCTTTGGGGGGTCCAAAAACATTCAGTACTTC. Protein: CASSFGGSKNIQYF.

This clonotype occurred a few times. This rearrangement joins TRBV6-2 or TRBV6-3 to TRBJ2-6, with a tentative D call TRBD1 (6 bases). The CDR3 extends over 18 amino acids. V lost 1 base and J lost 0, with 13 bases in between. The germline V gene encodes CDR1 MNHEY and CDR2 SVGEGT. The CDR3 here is CASSYWGQANSGANVLTF. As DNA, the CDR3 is TGTGCCAGCAGTTACTGGGGACAAGCCAACTCTGGGGCCAACGTCCTGACTTTC.

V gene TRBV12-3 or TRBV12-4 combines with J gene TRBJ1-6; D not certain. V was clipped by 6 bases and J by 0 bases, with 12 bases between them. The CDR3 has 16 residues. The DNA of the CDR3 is TGTGCCAGCAGCCGTTACAGCAGCTCCTATAATTCACCCCTCCACTTT. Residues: CASSRYSSSYNSPLHF.

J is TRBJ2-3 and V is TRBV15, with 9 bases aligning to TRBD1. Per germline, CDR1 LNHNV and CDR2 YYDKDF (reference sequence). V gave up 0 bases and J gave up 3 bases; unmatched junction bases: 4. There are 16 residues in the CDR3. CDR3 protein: CATSREQGAGTDTQYF. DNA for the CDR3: TGTGCCACCAGCAGAGAACAGGGGGCAGGGACAGATACGCAGTATTTT. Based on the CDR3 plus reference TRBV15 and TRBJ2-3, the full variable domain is DAMVIQNPRYQVTQFGKPVTLSCSQTLNHNVMYWYQQKSSQAPKLLFHYYDKDFNNEADTPDNFQSRRPNTSFCFLDIRSPGLGDTAMYLCATSREQGAGTDTQYFGPGTRLTVL.

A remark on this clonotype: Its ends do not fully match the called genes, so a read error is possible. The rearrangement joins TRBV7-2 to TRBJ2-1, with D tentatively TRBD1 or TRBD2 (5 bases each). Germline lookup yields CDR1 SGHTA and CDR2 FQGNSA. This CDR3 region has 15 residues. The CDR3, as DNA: TGTGCCAGCTGCTTAGCGAAGGGGCAGGTCTTTGAGCAGTTCTTC. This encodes CASCLAKGQVFEQFF.

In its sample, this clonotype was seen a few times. DNA of the CDR3: TGTGCCAGCAGTGGGACTAGCGGGGGCTACGAGCAGTACTTC. This translates into CASSGTSGGYEQYF. V gene TRBV12-3 or TRBV12-4 combines with J gene TRBJ2-7, with 14 nucleotides matching TRBD2. CDR3 size: 14 residues. J gave up 3 bases and V 5 bases, and 0 bases lay outside the gene matches.

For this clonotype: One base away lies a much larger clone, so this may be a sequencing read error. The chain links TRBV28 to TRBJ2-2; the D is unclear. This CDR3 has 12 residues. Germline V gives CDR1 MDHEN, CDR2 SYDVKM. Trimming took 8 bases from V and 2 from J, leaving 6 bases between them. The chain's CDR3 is CASGRNTGELFF. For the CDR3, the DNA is TGTGCCAGCGGGCGAAACACCGGGGAGCTGTTTTTT.

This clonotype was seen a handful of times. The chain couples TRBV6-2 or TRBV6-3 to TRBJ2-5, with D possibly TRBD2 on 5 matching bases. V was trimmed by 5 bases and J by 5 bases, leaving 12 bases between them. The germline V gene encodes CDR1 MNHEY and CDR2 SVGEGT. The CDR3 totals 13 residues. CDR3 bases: TGTGCCAGCAGTGTAGCGATGGTGGAGACCCAGTACTTC. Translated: CASSVAMVETQYF.

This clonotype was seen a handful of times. CDR3 loop: CASRQRGPYNEQFF. CDR3 DNA: TGTGCCAGCAGACAAAGGGGGCCATACAATGAGCAGTTCTTC. V usage is TRBV7-9 and J usage is TRBJ2-1; 7 bases map to TRBD1. The CDR3 sequence is 14 residues long. Germline V gene sequence: CDR1 SEHNR, CDR2 FQNEAQ (reference sequence). Trimming cost V 6 bases and J 4 bases; bases outside gene matches: 6.